One and the same sample provided the 14 T cell receptor beta chains below, sequenced in a study of blood T cell repertoires in COVID-19. Assay used: immunoSEQ multiplex PCR; TCRdb lists only in-frame clones, some missing. The sample shows approximately 110,000 clones, roughly nine tenths of them seen only once. Material for sequencing was peripheral blood. The receptor set was obtained from a woman older than 75 with acute or convalescent COVID-19.

The DNA of the CDR3 is TGTGCCAGCACCAACCCGACAGGATCCTACGAGCAGTACTTC. It translates to CASTNPTGSYEQYF. The chain combines TRBV28 with TRBJ2-7; D is possibly TRBD1 (6 bases). V lost 7 bases to trimming and J lost 1 base, with 14 bases between them. This CDR3 is built from 14 residues. CDR1 is MDHEN and CDR2 is SYDVKM in the germline V gene. Full variable domain (remainder filled in from reference TRBV28 and TRBJ2-7): DVKVTQSSRYLVKRTGEKVFLECVQDMDHENMFWYRQDPGLGLRLIYFSYDVKMKEKGDIPEGYSVSREKKERFSLILESASTNQTSMYLCASTNPTGSYEQYFGPGTRLTVT.

CDR3 DNA: TGTGCCTTGAGGACTAGCGGGGTGGGTGAGCAGTTCTTC. Translated, it gives CALRTSGVGEQFF. The rearrangement joins TRBV30 to TRBJ2-1; 12 nucleotides line up with TRBD2. This CDR3 is built from 13 residues. V dropped 7 bases and J dropped 9; count of bases not matched to a gene: 7. Germline V lookup: CDR1 GTSNPN, CDR2 SVGIG (reference sequence).

The rearrangement links TRBV12-5 to TRBJ1-1, with D perhaps TRBD1 (6 bases). This CDR3 is 17 amino acids long. The germline gives CDR1 LGHNT, CDR2 FRNRAP. Trimming stripped 1 base from V and 3 bases from J, with 18 bases between. The CDR3 region is CASGLETGFDVYTEAFF. The CDR3 DNA sequence: TGTGCTAGTGGTTTGGAAACAGGGTTTGATGTGTACACTGAAGCTTTCTTT. Together with reference TRBV12-5 and TRBJ1-1, the CDR3 gives the full variable domain: DARVTQTPRHKVTEMGQEVTMRCQPILGHNTVFWYRQTMMQGLELLAYFRNRAPLDDSGMPKDRFSAEMPDATLATLKIQPSEPRDSAVYFCASGLETGFDVYTEAFFGQGTRLTVV.

This clone was detected a few times. The chain carries TRBV11-3 and TRBJ2-7, with 9 positions matching TRBD1. The germline gives CDR1 SGHNT, CDR2 YENEEA. The CDR3 runs 15 residues. V shed 5 bases, J shed 7 bases, and the junction held 12 bases outside the gene matches. The CDR3 DNA follows: TGTGCCAGCAGCAGCTCCGGGACAGGGTCCGGGGAGCAGTACTTC. Amino acid sequence: CASSSSGTGSGEQYF. Variable domain in full (rest from reference TRBV11-3 and TRBJ2-7): EAGVVQSPRYKIIEKKQPVAFWCNPISGHNTLYWYLQNLGQGPELLIRYENEEAVDDSQLPKDRFSAERLKGVDSTLKIQPAELGDSAVYLCASSSSGTGSGEQYFGPGTRLTVT.

V is TRBV27 and J is TRBJ1-2; TRBD1 aligns across 7 bases. CDR3 length: 15 amino acids. J gave up 6 bases and V 3 bases, and 10 bases lay outside the gene matches. Per the germline V gene, CDR1 is MNHEY and CDR2 is SMNVEV (reference sequence). The CDR3 here is CASSFSDREVDGYTF. The CDR3 nucleotides read TGTGCCAGCAGTTTCTCTGACAGGGAGGTTGATGGCTACACCTTC.

The chain uses TRBV27 and TRBJ1-6, with a possible D match to TRBD1 (6 bases). The CDR3 has 14 residues. Trimming cost V 5 bases and J 7 bases, with 12 bases left between them. Germline-derived CDR1 and CDR2 are MNHEY and SMNVEV (reference sequence). The CDR3 loop reads CASSPDRYNSPLHF. CDR3 in DNA: TGTGCCAGCAGTCCGGACAGATACAATTCACCCCTCCACTTT.

The V and J genes are TRBV5-5 and TRBJ1-1; D uncertain. V lost 3 bases, J lost 0 bases, and 15 bases lay in between. The germline V gene has CDR1 SGHKS and CDR2 YYEKEE (reference sequence). The CDR3 has 16 amino acids. CDR3 sequence: CASSSLRATLNTEAFF. CDR3 sequence (DNA): TGTGCCAGCAGCTCCCTGAGGGCGACCTTGAACACTGAAGCTTTCTTT.

This chain connects TRBV21-1 to TRBJ2-2; the D segment call TRBD1 is taken from the table without a DNA check. TRBV21-1 is classified as a pseudogene. The CDR3 is 18 residues long. CDR3 coding DNA: TGTGCCAGCAGCAAAGCGCCTGGGGGACAGGTTGACACCGGGGAGCTGTTTTTT. Translated, it gives CASSKAPGGQVDTGELFF.

The rearrangement joins TRBV28 to TRBJ2-7; TRBD2 might be the D (6 bases). The CDR3 runs to 13 residues. Germline V gene sequence: CDR1 MDHEN, CDR2 SYDVKM. V was cut by 4 bases and J by 6 bases, with 13 bases left in between. The DNA of the CDR3 is TGTGCCAGCAGTTGGCATAGGGGAGGCGAGCAGTACTTC. Translated, it gives CASSWHRGGEQYF.

The chain carries TRBV5-6 and TRBJ1-6, with D maybe TRBD1 (6 bases). Germline loops: CDR1 SGHDT, CDR2 YYEEEE. This CDR3 is 15 amino acids long. Trimming took 2 bases from V and 8 from J, leaving 14 bases between them. DNA of the CDR3: TGTGCCAGCAGCTTCGGGCAGGGGTTAGATTCACCCCTCCACTTT. This sequence encodes CASSFGQGLDSPLHF. Based on the CDR3 plus reference TRBV5-6 and TRBJ1-6, the full variable domain is DAGVTQSPTHLIKTRGQQVTLRCSPKSGHDTVSWYQQALGQGPQFIFQYYEEEERQRGNFPDRFSGHQFPNYSSELNVNALLLGDSALYLCASSFGQGLDSPLHFGNGTRLTVT.

The chain couples TRBV27 to TRBJ2-3, with D maybe TRBD1 (6 bases). The CDR3 runs to 17 residues. V shed 3 bases and J shed 0 bases, with 16 bases lying between them. CDR1 is MNHEY and CDR2 is SMNVEV in the germline V gene (reference sequence). The CDR3 nucleotides are TGTGCCAGCAGTTTTGTGGGGGCGTTCCCTAGCACAGATACGCAGTATTTT. This translates into CASSFVGAFPSTDTQYF.

This chain uses TRBV28 with TRBJ1-5; the match to TRBD1 covers 7 bases. This CDR3 contains 15 residues. The germline V gene encodes CDR1 MDHEN and CDR2 SYDVKM. Trimming took 7 bases from V and 3 from J; bases not matched to a gene: 9. The CDR3 is CASTLLGTANQPQHF. CDR3 DNA: TGTGCCAGCACCCTATTAGGGACAGCCAATCAGCCCCAGCATTTT.

The sample holds one count of this clone. The chain combines TRBV5-6 with TRBJ1-5; TRBD1 agrees at 9 bases. This CDR3 region has 16 residues. Per germline, CDR1 SGHDT and CDR2 YYEEEE. V shed 4 bases, J shed 1 base, and the junction held 6 bases outside the gene matches. The CDR3 loop reads CASSRTGEGSNQPQHF. In DNA form, the CDR3 reads TGTGCCAGCAGCCGGACAGGGGAAGGCAGCAATCAGCCCCAGCATTTT.

The CDR3 sequence is CGTNPGQGATNEKLFF. Written as DNA, the CDR3 is TGTGGGACGAACCCGGGACAGGGGGCAACTAATGAAAAACTGTTTTTT. The rearrangement joins TRBV30 to TRBJ1-4; 11 bases align to TRBD1. The V gene's germline CDR1 is GTSNPN and CDR2 SVGIG (reference sequence). CDR3 length equals 16 residues.